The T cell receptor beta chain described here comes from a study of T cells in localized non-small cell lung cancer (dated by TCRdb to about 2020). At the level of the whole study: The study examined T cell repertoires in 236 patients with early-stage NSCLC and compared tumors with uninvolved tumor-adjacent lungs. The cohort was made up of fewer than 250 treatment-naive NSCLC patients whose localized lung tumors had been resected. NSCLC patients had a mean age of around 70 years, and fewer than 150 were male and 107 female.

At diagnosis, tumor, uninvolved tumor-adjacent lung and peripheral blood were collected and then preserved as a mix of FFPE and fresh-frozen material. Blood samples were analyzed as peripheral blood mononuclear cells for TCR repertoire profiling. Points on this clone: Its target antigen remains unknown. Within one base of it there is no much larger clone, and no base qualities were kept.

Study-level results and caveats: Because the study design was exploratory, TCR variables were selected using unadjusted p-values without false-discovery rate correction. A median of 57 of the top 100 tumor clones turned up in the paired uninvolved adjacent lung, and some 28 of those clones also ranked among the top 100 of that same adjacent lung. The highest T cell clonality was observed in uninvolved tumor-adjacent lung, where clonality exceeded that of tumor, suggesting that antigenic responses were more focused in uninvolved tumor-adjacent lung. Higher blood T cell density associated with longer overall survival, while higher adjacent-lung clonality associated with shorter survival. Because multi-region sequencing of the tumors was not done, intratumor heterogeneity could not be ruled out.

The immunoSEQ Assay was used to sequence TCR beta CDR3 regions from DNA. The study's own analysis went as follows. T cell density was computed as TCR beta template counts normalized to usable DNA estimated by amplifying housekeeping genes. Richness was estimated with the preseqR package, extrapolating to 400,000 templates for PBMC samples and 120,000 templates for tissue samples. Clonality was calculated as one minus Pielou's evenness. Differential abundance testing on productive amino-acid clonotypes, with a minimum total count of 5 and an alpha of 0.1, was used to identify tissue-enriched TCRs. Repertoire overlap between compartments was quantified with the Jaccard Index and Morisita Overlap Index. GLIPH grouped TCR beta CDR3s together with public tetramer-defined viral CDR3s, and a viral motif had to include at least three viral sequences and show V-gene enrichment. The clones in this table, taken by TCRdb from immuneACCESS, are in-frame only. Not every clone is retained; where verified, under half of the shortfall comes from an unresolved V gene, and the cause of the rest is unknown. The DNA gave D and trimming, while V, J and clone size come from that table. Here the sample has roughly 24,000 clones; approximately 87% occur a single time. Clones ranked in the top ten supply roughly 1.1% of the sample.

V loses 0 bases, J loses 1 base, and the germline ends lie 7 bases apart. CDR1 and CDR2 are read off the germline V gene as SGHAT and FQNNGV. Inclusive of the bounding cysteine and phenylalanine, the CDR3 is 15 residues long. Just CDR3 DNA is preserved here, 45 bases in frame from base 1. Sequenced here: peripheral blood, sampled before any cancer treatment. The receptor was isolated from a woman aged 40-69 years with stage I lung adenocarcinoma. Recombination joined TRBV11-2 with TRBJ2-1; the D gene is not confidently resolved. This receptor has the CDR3 CASSLDVGSYNEQFF. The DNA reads TGTGCCAGCAGCTTAGATGTGGGGTCCTACAATGAGCAGTTCTTC.